The sample holds many counts of the clone carrying this T cell receptor beta chain. The antigen is not known. CDR3 length: 14 amino acids. V dropped 4 bases and J dropped 0 bases, with 9 bases sitting between them. From germline, CDR1 is ENHRY and CDR2 SYGVKD. One entry per CDR3 protein, called by TCRdb with MiXCR from the 5' RACE reads. Here the sample spans 30,000 to 40,000 distinct CDR3 sequences, about 4.1% being singletons. The record originates from a study of neurological immune-mediated disorders. Study outcomes and limitations: Phylogenetic analysis grouped 18 of 34 multiple sclerosis patients' repertoires together, suggesting a possible repertoire signature.

This chain uses TRBV10-3 with TRBJ1-1; D possibly corresponds to TRBD1 (5 bases). Sequenced input: PBMCs. This TCR was recovered from a young man with multiple sclerosis. For the CDR3, the DNA is TGTGCCATCAGTGCGGGGGGGATGAACACTGAAGCTTTCTTT. Translated: CAISAGGMNTEAFF.